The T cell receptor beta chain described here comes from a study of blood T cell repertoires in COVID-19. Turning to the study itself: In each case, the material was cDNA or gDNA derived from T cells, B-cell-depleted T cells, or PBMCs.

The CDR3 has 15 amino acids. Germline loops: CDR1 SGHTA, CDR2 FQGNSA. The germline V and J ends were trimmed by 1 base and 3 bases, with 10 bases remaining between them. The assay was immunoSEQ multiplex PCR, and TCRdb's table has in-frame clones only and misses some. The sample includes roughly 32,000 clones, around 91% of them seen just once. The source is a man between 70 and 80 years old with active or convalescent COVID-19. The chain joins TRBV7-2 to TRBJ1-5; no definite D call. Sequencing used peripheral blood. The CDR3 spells CASSLVGGSNQPQHF. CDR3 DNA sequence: TGTGCCAGCAGCTTAGTTGGAGGGTCCAATCAGCCCCAGCATTTT.